A selection of T cell receptor beta chains follows, all from one sample in a study of T-cell reconstitution after alpha-beta-depleted transplantation in children. TCRdb reprocessed the PCR reads via MiXCR and lists one record per CDR3 protein. Here the sample spans about 980,000 distinct CDR3 sequences, about 29% being singletons. The sequencing here drew on PBMCs, mostly from graft donor cells, taken 360 days after TCRalphabeta/CD19-depleted stem cell transplant. These receptors were taken from a boy in the first two years of life who had a stem cell transplant for SCID, so the T cells may come from the graft donor. The CDR3 runs from the conserved cysteine through the conserved F or W.

V gene	J gene	CDR3 protein
TRBV28	TRBJ1-5	CASSAWDTHNQPQHF
TRBV4-2	TRBJ2-5	CASSHHLGGGLEAAETQYF
TRBV29-1	TRBJ2-7	CSVARDPGGYEQYF
TRBV20-1	TRBJ1-2	CSARRDRVRYGYTF
TRBV7-8	TRBJ2-2	CASSTNHKTTGELFF
TRBV7-8	TRBJ1-1	CASSKRSQGNTEAFF
TRBV5-8	TRBJ2-1	CASSLLAFNEQFF
TRBV29-1	TRBJ1-5	CSVARFSSNQPQHF
TRBV4-3	TRBJ2-1	CASSQDPSGETYNEQFF
TRBV20-1	TRBJ2-1	CSAFRENEQFF
TRBV6-5	TRBJ1-4	CASSYRNQHRATNEKLFF
TRBV7-8	TRBJ1-4	CASSLAPHRDRGEKLFF
TRBV25-1	TRBJ1-1	CASSELGSREDTEAFF
TRBV5-6	TRBJ2-2	CASSFIGAKTGELFF
TRBV5-6	TRBJ2-2	CASSLVPLGLAGDTGELFF
TRBV10-3	TRBJ2-5	CAISPSRGAGTWGEETQYF
TRBV4-1	TRBJ2-7	CASSQGGVTGTATYEQYF
TRBV27	TRBJ1-2	CASSLTPRANYGYTF
TRBV7-2	TRBJ2-5	CASSLAARYF
TRBV5-4	TRBJ1-1	CASSLGHQINTEAFF
TRBV5-5	TRBJ2-3	CASSLGAMQGSLDTQYF
TRBV19	TRBJ2-7	CASSAGGFGYYEQYF
TRBV5-1	TRBJ2-7	CASSLLTGSTYEQYF
TRBV2	TRBJ2-3	CASRQTLSTDTQYF
TRBV12-3/TRBV12-4	TRBJ1-1	CASRKTGWTEAFF
TRBV5-8	TRBJ2-3	CASSRTMRGNWDTQYF
TRBV9	TRBJ2-3	CASSVGNRGSSTDTQYF
TRBV20-1	TRBJ1-5	CSARSEAGNSNQPQHF
TRBV12-3/TRBV12-4	TRBJ2-1	CASSVRGESSYNEQFF
TRBV4-2	TRBJ1-1	CASSQVGSNIGLEAFF
TRBV11-2	TRBJ2-7	CASSAIGTSGLTLSYEQYF
TRBV12-3/TRBV12-4	TRBJ2-2	CASALGYGELFF
TRBV12-3/TRBV12-4	TRBJ1-5	CASSLMNWGYSNQPQHF
TRBV2	TRBJ2-7	CASRPYRGQEPYEHGQYF
TRBV29-1	TRBJ1-1	CSVERRLNTEAFF
TRBV7-2	TRBJ1-1	CASSPVRGGTEAFF
TRBV5-1	TRBJ2-3	CASSLEVGRAQYF
TRBV29-1	TRBJ2-4	CSVSRYDSKKNIQYF
TRBV28	TRBJ1-5	CASSYQGTHNQPQHF
TRBV2	TRBJ2-2	CASSVLQGTGELFF